This TCR beta chain comes out of a study of blood T cell repertoires in COVID-19. This clone came up a few times. Other DNA sequences in this specimen translate into the identical CDR3. CDR1 MDHEN and CDR2 SYDVKM come from the germline V gene. Unmatched junction bases numbered 1, after V lost 5 bases and J lost 4 bases. The CDR3 spans 12 residues. TCRdb's copy holds only in-frame clones and misses some; the assay was immunoSEQ multiplex PCR. This table has about 270,000 clones, around 90% appearing once. The receptor's source is a woman between 50 and 59 years old who had recovered from COVID-19. The chain recombines TRBV28 with TRBJ1-2; 7 bases map to TRBD1. Sequenced sample: PBMCs or T cells enriched from blood (not recorded which). The CDR3 sequence is CASSRQGYGYTF. The CDR3 DNA reads as TGTGCCAGCAGTCGACAGGGCTATGGCTACACCTTC.